Listed below are T cell receptor beta chains from one sample, sequenced in a study of blood T cell repertoires in COVID-19. Produced via immunoSEQ multiplex PCR; TCRdb's table is partial and in-frame only. The table lists roughly 180,000 clones, more than 70% of them singletons, with 15% to 20% in the top ten. Input material: PBMCs or T cells enriched from blood (not recorded which). Source of these receptors: a man between 60 and 75 years old who had recovered from COVID-19. Each CDR3 is given with its conserved first and last residue. A D gene is named only where the DNA matches it firmly. For some rows the clone size is stated as once, few or many, or as a class when expanded; others skip it.

TRBJ2-2,TRBV5-4,few,TRBD1,CASKGDRGITGELFF,TGTGCCAGCAAAGGGGACAGGGGGATCACCGGGGAGCTGTTTTTT
TRBJ2-1,TRBV29-1,-,TRBD1,CSVARDRGAPIYNEQFF,TGCAGCGTTGCGCGGGACAGGGGCGCCCCGATCTACAATGAGCAGTTCTTC
TRBJ1-1,TRBV19,-,TRBD1,CASSLGQGPAEAFF,TGTGCCAGTAGTTTAGGACAGGGGCCCGCTGAAGCTTTCTTT
TRBJ1-5,TRBV18,few,-,CASSKQPNQPQHF,TGTGCCAGCTCAAAACAGCCCAATCAGCCCCAGCATTTT
TRBJ2-7,TRBV27,-,TRBD1,CASGARTGADEQYF,TGTGCCAGCGGAGCTAGGACAGGCGCCGACGAGCAGTACTTC
TRBJ1-2,TRBV12-3/TRBV12-4,-,-,CASSRDYYGYTF,TGTGCCAGCAGTCGCGACTACTATGGCTACACCTTC
TRBJ1-2,TRBV5-1,-,TRBD1,CASSLTGQGIAGYGYTF,TGCGCCAGCAGCTTGACGGGACAGGGGATAGCGGGCTATGGCTACACCTTC
TRBJ2-2,TRBV11-3,-,-,CAQTRDPNTGELFF,TGTGCCCAAACCAGGGATCCGAACACCGGGGAGCTGTTTTTT
TRBJ2-3,TRBV10-3,-,-,CAISEVGHTDTQYF,TGTGCCATCAGTGAGGTGGGACACACAGATACGCAGTATTTT
TRBJ2-6,TRBV7-3,-,-,CASSSPVSGANVLTF,TGTGCCAGCAGCTCCCCTGTTTCGGGGGCCAACGTCCTGACTTTC
TRBJ2-3,TRBV5-1,-,TRBD1,CASSIRTGLDTQYF,TGCGCCAGCAGCATAAGGACAGGCTTAGATACGCAGTATTTT
TRBJ2-7,TRBV19,once,-,CASNSFGGYEQYF,TGTGCCAGTAATTCGTTCGGGGGATACGAGCAGTACTTC
TRBJ2-3,TRBV11-2,-,-,CASSLVRGSTSTDTQYF,TGTGCCAGCAGCTTAGTTCGGGGGTCAACTAGCACAGATACGCAGTATTTT
TRBJ1-2,TRBV29-1,few,-,CSVVGQSTNYGYTF,TGCAGCGTTGTTGGGCAGTCTACTAACTATGGCTACACCTTC
TRBJ2-2,TRBV2,-,TRBD2,CASKAGGLTGELFF,TGTGCCAGCAAAGCGGGGGGGCTGACCGGGGAGCTGTTTTTT
TRBJ1-2,TRBV30,-,TRBD1,CAWSRDRTNYGYTF,TGTGCCTGGAGCCGGGACAGAACCAACTATGGCTACACCTTC
TRBJ1-2,TRBV5-1,-,TRBD1,CASSLGQAGHGYTF,TGCGCCAGCAGTCTTGGACAGGCGGGCCATGGCTACACCTTC
TRBJ1-5,TRBV28,once,-,CASSFPGPNPPQPQHF,TGTGCCAGCAGTTTCCCAGGGCCAAACCCTCCTCAGCCCCAGCATTTT
TRBJ1-5,TRBV6-5,-,-,CASTQSGGQPQHF,TGTGCCAGCACGCAAAGCGGGGGTCAGCCCCAGCATTTT
TRBJ2-3,TRBV5-1,-,TRBD1,CASTTGGLGDTQYF,TGCGCCAGCACGACAGGGGGCTTGGGAGATACGCAGTATTTT
TRBJ1-1,TRBV28,-,TRBD1,CASSLYRGQIETFF,TGTGCCAGCAGTCTCTACAGGGGGCAGATCGAGACTTTCTTT
TRBJ1-1,TRBV14,-,TRBD1,CASSLRTGGDTEAFF,TGTGCCAGCAGCTTGCGGACAGGGGGAGATACTGAAGCTTTCTTT
TRBJ1-3,TRBV7-6,once,-,CASSLSAGMTGNTIYF,TGTGCCAGCAGCTTATCCGCAGGGATGACTGGAAACACCATATATTTT
TRBJ1-1,TRBV29-1,-,TRBD1,CSVGSGTGGPNTEAFF,TGCAGCGTGGGATCCGGGACAGGGGGCCCGAACACTGAAGCTTTCTTT
TRBJ1-5,TRBV7-9,-,-,CASSNDGINQPQHF,TGTGCCAGCAGCAATGACGGGATCAATCAGCCCCAGCATTTT
TRBJ1-5,TRBV16,-,-,CASSQISRQGNQPQHF,TGTGCCAGCAGCCAAATATCAAGACAGGGCAATCAGCCCCAGCATTTT
TRBJ2-7,TRBV12-3/TRBV12-4,-,TRBD2,CASSFSGREQYF,TGTGCCAGCAGCTTTAGCGGGAGGGAGCAGTACTTC
TRBJ1-1,TRBV11-2,-,-,CASSSALMNTEAFF,TGTGCCAGCAGCTCCGCCCTAATGAACACTGAAGCTTTCTTT
TRBJ1-2,TRBV5-6,-,-,CASSSPGDNYGYTF,TGTGCCAGCAGCTCCCCGGGGGACAACTATGGCTACACCTTC
TRBJ2-1,TRBV7-3,-,TRBD2,CASSFSGRPGNEQFF,TGTGCCAGCAGCTTTAGCGGGAGGCCGGGTAATGAGCAGTTCTTC
TRBJ2-7,TRBV7-8,many,TRBD2,CASSLRPGTSGIYEQYF,TGTGCCAGCAGCTTGCGTCCCGGGACTAGCGGGATCTACGAGCAGTACTTC